The next 21 T cell receptor beta chains were all read from a single sample in a study of regulatory T cells in long-lasting Graves disease. Noted time point: newly diagnosed GD, antithyroid drugs for less than 3 months. PBMC RNA was the source of the TCR library. For TCR beta, libraries came from iRepertoire HTBI primers and Arm-PCR of CDR3 regions. TCRdb reprocessed the multiplex PCR reads with MiXCR, giving one entry per CDR3 protein. The sample yields 450,000 to 650,000 distinct CDR3 sequences, about 16% seen once. This sample was also put to use in a study of T cells in Graves' hyperthyroidism and ophthalmopathy.

The sample here was peripheral blood mononuclear cells (PBMCs), taken at new diagnosis, from a patient treated with antithyroid drugs. The source of these receptors is a middle-aged woman with Graves disease.

This clonotype was found many times. The J gene is TRBJ2-7, the V gene TRBV28; 8 bases are a match to TRBD1. Germline CDR1 is MDHEN and CDR2 is SYDVKM. V shed 6 bases and J 5 bases; nucleotides not matched to a gene: 6. The CDR3 consists of 13 residues. The CDR3 sequence: CASSKDRGNEQYF. For the CDR3, the DNA is TGTGCCAGCAGCAAAGACAGGGGTAACGAGCAGTACTTC.

Many counts were recorded for this clonotype. The chain combines TRBV12-3 or TRBV12-4 with TRBJ1-1, with a tentative D call TRBD1 (5 bases). The CDR3 is 13 residues long. V lost 6 bases, J lost 4 bases, and 12 bases lay in between. The CDR3 loop is CASSYARVTEAFF. In DNA, the CDR3 is TGTGCCAGCAGCTACGCCAGGGTCACTGAAGCTTTCTTT.

The sample holds many counts of this clonotype. The rearrangement uses TRBV11-2 and TRBJ2-2; 10 bases map to TRBD2. CDR3 size: 15 residues. Trimming took 7 bases from V and 4 from J; bases not matched to a gene: 6. Germline CDR1 SGHAT, CDR2 FQNNGV. CDR3: CASKAGGLITGELFF. The CDR3 bases are TGTGCCAGCAAAGCGGGGGGGCTTATCACCGGGGAGCTGTTTTTT.

This clonotype was detected many times. This chain links TRBV11-2 with TRBJ2-5, with D perhaps matching TRBD1 (6 bases). Between the trimmed V and J ends, which lost 4 bases and 5 bases, there was a span of 14 bases. The CDR3 has 14 amino acids. Per the germline V gene, CDR1 is SGHAT and CDR2 is FQNNGV. CDR3: CASSYHQGSETQYF. The CDR3 coding sequence is TGTGCCAGCAGCTACCATCAGGGGAGCGAGACCCAGTACTTC.

V usage is TRBV7-2 and J usage is TRBJ2-1; the D is unclear. V gave up 4 bases and J gave up 2 bases, with 12 bases separating them. Looked up from germline, CDR1 is SGHTA and CDR2 is FQGNSA. The CDR3 length is 15 residues. The CDR3 sequence: CASSSPRLAYNEQFF. CDR3 nucleotides: TGTGCCAGCAGCTCCCCCCGCCTCGCCTACAATGAGCAGTTCTTC.

This clonotype was observed many times. The chain recombines TRBV20-1 with TRBJ2-7; no reliable D call. The CDR3 runs to 15 residues. Trimming cost V 0 bases and J 6 bases, with 18 bases left between them. Germline assignment: CDR1 DFQATT and CDR2 SNEGSKA (reference sequence). The DNA for the CDR3 is TGCAGTGCTAGAGAGACGGGTATCGGATTTGGCGAGCAGTACTTC. Protein product: CSARETGIGFGEQYF.

This clonotype was found many times. The chain combines TRBV3-1 with TRBJ2-7; D unclear. Deletions cut 1 base from V and 5 bases from J, with 9 bases between. The CDR3 contains 13 residues. Germline CDR1 reads LGHDT; CDR2 reads YNNKEL (reference sequence). CDR3 sequence reads: CASSQVTRDEQYF. CDR3 in DNA: TGTGCCAGCAGCCAAGTTACAAGGGACGAGCAGTACTTC.

This rearrangement joins TRBV29-1 to TRBJ1-2; TRBD1 matches at 8 bases. V dropped 6 bases and J dropped 4; count of bases not matched to a gene: 7. The length of the CDR3 is 13 residues. The germline V gene encodes CDR1 SQVTM and CDR2 ANQGSEA. This CDR3 is CSVWTGLRYGYTF. The DNA for the CDR3 is TGCAGCGTGTGGACAGGGTTGCGCTATGGCTACACCTTC.

There are many counts of this clonotype. V and J are TRBV18 and TRBJ1-2, with a weak D call TRBD1 (5 bases). This CDR3 has 14 amino acids. Germline V CDR1 and CDR2: KGHSH, LQKENI. Trimming took 3 bases from V and 4 from J, leaving 12 bases between them. CDR3 region: CASSPAGEPYGYTF. DNA of the CDR3: TGTGCCAGCTCACCGGCGGGGGAACCCTATGGCTACACCTTC.

This clonotype was counted only a few times. J is TRBJ2-7 and V is TRBV10-3; the D is unclear. Germline V gene sequence: CDR1 ENHRY, CDR2 SYGVKD. The CDR3 totals 12 residues. V dropped 2 bases and J dropped 10 bases, with 12 bases sitting between them. Here the CDR3 DNA reads TGTGCCATCAGTGAGGGGCCAGGCGGTCAGTACTTC. This codes for CAISEGPGGQYF.

This clonotype was counted between two and nine times. The CDR3 DNA is TGCAGCGTTGCTATGGGGTCGGACGAGCAGTACTTC. As protein: CSVAMGSDEQYF. The V gene is TRBV29-1, the J gene TRBJ2-7, with unresolved D. Trimming left V 4 bases short and J 5 bases short, with 12 bases between. Germline values: CDR1 SQVTM, CDR2 ANQGSEA. The CDR3 is 12 residues long.

This clonotype has ten or more counts. The gene calls are TRBV16 and TRBJ1-5; D uncertain. V lost 4 bases and J 12 bases, leaving 7 bases between the germline ends. The germline CDR1 and CDR2 sequences are KGHSY and FQNENV. CDR3 size: 10 residues. The CDR3 region has the DNA TGTGCCAGCAGCCTCCGGGACCAGCATTTT. It encodes CASSLRDQHF.

In its sample, this clonotype was seen many times. The chain is built from TRBV2 and TRBJ1-5, with 7 positions matching TRBD1. The CDR3 totals 15 residues. Germline V CDR1 and CDR2: SNHLY, FYNNEI. V lost 0 bases, J lost 7 bases, and 6 bases stayed unmatched. CDR3 DNA: TGTGCCAGCAGTGAAGCGCTCCCAGGGGGACAGCCCCAGCATTTT. It codes for CASSEALPGGQPQHF.

This clonotype was detected a few times. V and J are TRBV6-1 and TRBJ2-5, with 7 bases fitting TRBD1. This CDR3 spans 14 amino acids. V shed 6 bases, J shed 2 bases, and the junction held 6 bases outside the gene matches. Germline CDR1 and CDR2: MNHNS and SASEGT. In nucleotides, the CDR3 is TGTGCCAGCAGAGAGGGGGCGATACAAGAGACCCAGTACTTC. This translates into CASREGAIQETQYF.

This clonotype was picked up many times. The chain joins TRBV4-1 to TRBJ2-7, with a possible D match to TRBD2 (6 bases). Germline V CDR1 and CDR2: MGHRA, YSYEKL. The CDR3 runs 14 residues. Trimming cost V 4 bases and J 0 bases, with 10 bases left between them. The CDR3 DNA sequence: TGCGCCAGCAGCCGAGGGCGGGGCTCCTACGAGCAGTACTTC. It codes for CASSRGRGSYEQYF.

This clonotype was counted between two and nine times. The chain has TRBV10-3 and TRBJ1-5, with D possibly being TRBD1 (6 bases). The CDR3 is 14 amino acids. The germline gives CDR1 ENHRY, CDR2 SYGVKD. The V end lost 3 bases, the J end lost 5 bases, and 11 bases lay between the germline ends. CDR3 sequence (DNA): TGTGCCATCAGTGACAGGGGAGGGGATCAGCCCCAGCATTTT. Translated: CAISDRGGDQPQHF.

Many counts were recorded for this clonotype. The gene calls are TRBV10-3 and TRBJ1-4, with 7 nucleotides matching TRBD1. Germline V gene sequence: CDR1 ENHRY, CDR2 SYGVKD. V shed 2 bases and J 1 base; nucleotides not matched to a gene: 4. CDR3 length: 16 amino acids. CDR3 residues: CAISEDRQGTNEKLFF. CDR3 nucleotides: TGTGCCATCAGTGAGGACCGACAGGGAACTAATGAAAAACTGTTTTTT.

This clonotype has only a few counts. Mismatch with germline at one junction end may stem from a read error. The chain is built from TRBV2 and TRBJ1-1; TRBD1 matches 8 bases. The length of the CDR3 is 15 residues. Germline V gene data show CDR1 as SNHLY and CDR2 as FYNNEI. The CDR3 is CASTSVDRAGTEALF. The DNA of the CDR3 is TGTGCCAGCACCTCCGTGGACAGGGCAGGCACTGAAGCTCTCTTT.

Ten or more counts support this clonotype. J is TRBJ2-1 and V is TRBV7-3; possible D gene TRBD1, 6 bases. V was cut by 8 bases and J by 1 base, with 18 bases left in between. This CDR3 has 16 residues. The germline CDR1 and CDR2 sequences are SGHTA and FQGTGA. The CDR3 DNA follows: TGTGCCAGCGTCCGTTTAGAGACAGGTTCCTACAATGAGCAGTTCTTC. This sequence encodes CASVRLETGSYNEQFF.

The table lists this clonotype with many counts. The junction differs from germline at one of its ends, possibly a read error. The V and J genes are TRBV5-1 and TRBJ2-3, with unresolved D. This CDR3 contains 12 residues. From germline, CDR1 is SGHRS and CDR2 YFSETQ. In DNA form, the CDR3 reads TGTGCCAGCAGCTCTGGGACAGATACGCAGTATTTT. Translated: CASSSGTDTQYF.

This clonotype appeared a few times. V and J are TRBV5-6 and TRBJ1-5; no clear D gene. The V gene lost 1 base and the J gene lost 0 bases, with 8 bases spanning the gap. CDR1 SGHDT and CDR2 YYEEEE come from the germline V gene. CDR3 length: 15 amino acids. CDR3 sequence reads: CASSLPGNSNQPQHF. Written as DNA, the CDR3 is TGTGCCAGCAGCTTGCCCGGAAATAGCAATCAGCCCCAGCATTTT.